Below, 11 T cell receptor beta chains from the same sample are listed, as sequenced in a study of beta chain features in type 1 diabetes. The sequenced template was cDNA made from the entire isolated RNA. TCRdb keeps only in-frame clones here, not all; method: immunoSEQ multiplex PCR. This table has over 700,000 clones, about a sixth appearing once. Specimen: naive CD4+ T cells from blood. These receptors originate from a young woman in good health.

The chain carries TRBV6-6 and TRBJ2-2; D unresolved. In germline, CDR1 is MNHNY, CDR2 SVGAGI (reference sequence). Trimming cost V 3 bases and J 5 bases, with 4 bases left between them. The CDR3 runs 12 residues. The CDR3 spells CASSYVTGELFF. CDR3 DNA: TGTGCCAGCAGTTATGTAACCGGGGAGCTGTTTTTT.

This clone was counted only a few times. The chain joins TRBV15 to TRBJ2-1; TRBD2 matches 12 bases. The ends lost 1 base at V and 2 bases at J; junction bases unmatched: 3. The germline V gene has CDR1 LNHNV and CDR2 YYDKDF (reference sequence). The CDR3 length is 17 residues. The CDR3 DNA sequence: TGTGCCACCAGCAGAGGTCCTAGCGGGAGGGCCTACAATGAGCAGTTCTTC. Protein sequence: CATSRGPSGRAYNEQFF.

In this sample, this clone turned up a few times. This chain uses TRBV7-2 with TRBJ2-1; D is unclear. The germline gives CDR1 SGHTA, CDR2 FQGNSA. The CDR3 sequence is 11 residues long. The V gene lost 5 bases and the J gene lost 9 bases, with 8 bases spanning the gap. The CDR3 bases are TGTGCCAGCAGCGCCCGGCGTGAGCAGTTCTTC. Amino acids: CASSARREQFF.

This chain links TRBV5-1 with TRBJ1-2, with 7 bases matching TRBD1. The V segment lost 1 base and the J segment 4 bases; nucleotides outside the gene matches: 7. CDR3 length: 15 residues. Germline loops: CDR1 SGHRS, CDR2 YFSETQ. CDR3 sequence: CASSLSGTATYGYTF. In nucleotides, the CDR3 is TGCGCCAGCAGCTTGTCCGGGACAGCGACCTATGGCTACACCTTC.

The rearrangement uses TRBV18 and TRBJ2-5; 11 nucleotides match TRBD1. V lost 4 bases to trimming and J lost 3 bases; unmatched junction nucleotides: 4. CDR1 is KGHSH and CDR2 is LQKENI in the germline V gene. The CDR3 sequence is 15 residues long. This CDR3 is CASSLRTGGEETQYF. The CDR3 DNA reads TGTGCCAGCTCACTTCGGACAGGGGGCGAAGAGACCCAGTACTTC.

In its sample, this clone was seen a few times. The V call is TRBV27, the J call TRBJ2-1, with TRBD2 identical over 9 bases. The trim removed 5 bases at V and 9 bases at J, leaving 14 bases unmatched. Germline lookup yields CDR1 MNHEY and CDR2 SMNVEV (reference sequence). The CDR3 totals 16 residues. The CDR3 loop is CASSRGGSGSSSEQFF. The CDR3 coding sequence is TGTGCCAGCAGTAGAGGTGGTAGCGGGAGTTCTAGTGAGCAGTTCTTC.

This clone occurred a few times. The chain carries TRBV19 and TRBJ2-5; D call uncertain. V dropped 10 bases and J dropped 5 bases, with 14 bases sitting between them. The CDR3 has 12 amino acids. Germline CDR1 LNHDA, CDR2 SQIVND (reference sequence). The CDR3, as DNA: TGTGCCACATCCGGGCCCCTGGAGACCCAGTACTTC. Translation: CATSGPLETQYF.

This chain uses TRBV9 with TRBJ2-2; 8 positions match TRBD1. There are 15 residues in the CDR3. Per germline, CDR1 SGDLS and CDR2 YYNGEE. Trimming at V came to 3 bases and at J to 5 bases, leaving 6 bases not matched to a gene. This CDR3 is CASSAPTGVTGELFF. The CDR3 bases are TGTGCCAGCAGCGCCCCGACAGGGGTAACCGGGGAGCTGTTTTTT. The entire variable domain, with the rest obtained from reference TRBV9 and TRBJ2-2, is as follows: DSGVTQTPKHLITATGQRVTLRCSPRSGDLSVYWYQQSLDQGLQFLIQYYNGEERAKGNILERFSAQQFPDLHSELNLSSLELGDSALYFCASSAPTGVTGELFFGEGSRLTVL.

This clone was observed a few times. CDR3 sequence (DNA): TGTGCCAGCACCGAAGGCCTTGGCAATCAGCCCCAGCATTTT. Protein sequence: CASTEGLGNQPQHF. The chain employs TRBV7-2 and TRBJ1-5, with D hard to call. CDR1 and CDR2 from the germline V gene are SGHTA and FQGNSA. The CDR3 loop spans 14 amino acids. V dropped 7 bases and J dropped 2 bases, with 12 bases sitting between them.

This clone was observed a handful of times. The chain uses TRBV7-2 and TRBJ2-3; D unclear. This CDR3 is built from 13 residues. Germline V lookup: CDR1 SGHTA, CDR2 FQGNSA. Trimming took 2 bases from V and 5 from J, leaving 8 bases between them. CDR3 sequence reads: CASSLTSKDTQYF. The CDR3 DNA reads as TGTGCCAGCAGCTTAACATCGAAAGATACGCAGTATTTT.

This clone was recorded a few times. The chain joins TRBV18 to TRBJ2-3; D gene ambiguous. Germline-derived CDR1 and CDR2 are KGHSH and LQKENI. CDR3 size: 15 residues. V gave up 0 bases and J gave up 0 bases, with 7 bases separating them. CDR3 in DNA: TGTGCCAGCTCACCACCGGGTCCCAGCACAGATACGCAGTATTTT. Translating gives CASSPPGPSTDTQYF.